This T cell receptor beta chain was obtained from a study of CD8+CD57+ T cells in acquired aplastic anemia. Whoever was chosen for sequencing had shown CD8+CD57+ cell expansion by flow cytometry. CDR3 and TCR beta VDJ profiling relied on a genomic DNA template. TCRdb itself ran the reads through MiXCR, one entry per CDR3 protein. Altogether 150,000 to 200,000 distinct CDR3 sequences are present, less than 60% being singletons, with the ten largest covering around 1%. This CDR3 region has 14 residues. J gave up 7 bases and V 6 bases, and 6 bases lay outside the gene matches. CDR1 is LNHDA and CDR2 is SQIVND in the germline V gene (reference sequence).

The V call is TRBV19, the J call TRBJ2-2; TRBD1 aligns across 9 bases. Material: sorted CD4+, CD8+, or CD8+CD57+ T cells (not recorded which) from PBMCs. This clonotype was obtained from a human donor with aplastic anemia. CDR3 coding DNA: TGTGCCAGTAGCAACAGGGGGCAGGGCGGGGAGCTGTTTTTT. Residues: CASSNRGQGGELFF.